The next 10 T cell receptor beta chains were all read from a single sample in a study of T cells after yellow fever vaccination. TCRdb reanalysed the 5' RACE reads using MiXCR and keeps one entry per CDR3 protein. The profile shows 68,000 or so distinct CDR3 sequences, roughly 7.4% of them singletons. Specimen: CD8+ T cells sorted from PBMCs, collected 15 days after the yellow fever booster vaccination. The receptors stem from a man between 25 and 39 years old who received the YFV17D yellow fever vaccine.

This clonotype was observed at least ten times. The DNA for the CDR3 is TGTGCCAGCAGCTACCTGACTAGCGGTCCGCTAGGCGAGCAGTACTTC. Its protein is CASSYLTSGPLGEQYF. The rearrangement links TRBV5-6 to TRBJ2-7; 9 positions match TRBD2. V lost 3 bases to trimming and J lost 6 bases; unmatched junction nucleotides: 13. The CDR3 consists of 16 residues. Germline CDR1 SGHDT, CDR2 YYEEEE.

This clonotype was observed a few times. The J gene is TRBJ1-1, the V gene TRBV6-5, with TRBD1 matching 9 bases. The CDR3 loop spans 15 amino acids. V was clipped by 4 bases and J by 3 bases; unmatched bases: 6. Germline loops: CDR1 MNHEY, CDR2 SVGAGI. CDR3: CASSLLDRGYTEAFF. CDR3 DNA sequence: TGTGCCAGCAGTTTACTCGACAGGGGGTACACTGAAGCTTTCTTT.

This clonotype has a count of ten or more. The genes are TRBV20-1 and TRBJ2-7; D remains ambiguous. Trimming cost V 0 bases and J 6 bases, with 18 bases left between them. Germline CDR1 reads DFQATT; CDR2 reads SNEGSKA (reference sequence). This CDR3 has 15 residues. In DNA, the CDR3 is TGCAGTGCTAGAGATCCGGTTGTCCTCCTGGCCGAGCAGTACTTC. This codes for CSARDPVVLLAEQYF.

This clonotype was observed a handful of times. The rearrangement uses TRBV20-1 and TRBJ2-5, with 7 positions matching TRBD1. The CDR3 contains 11 residues. CDR1 and CDR2 from the germline V gene are DFQATT and SNEGSKA (reference sequence). CDR3 amino acids: CSITGAETQYF. The DNA of the CDR3 is TGCAGCATCACAGGGGCGGAGACCCAGTACTTC.

This clonotype appeared many times. The chain has TRBV29-1 and TRBJ2-7; either TRBD1 or TRBD2 may fit D (6 bases each). CDR1 SQVTM and CDR2 ANQGSEA come from the germline V gene. The V end lost 4 bases, the J end lost 3 bases, and 16 bases lay between the germline ends. There are 14 residues in the CDR3. The CDR3 region is CSVGTGRTYYEQYF. The CDR3 DNA is TGCAGCGTTGGAACAGGGAGGACCTACTACGAGCAGTACTTC.

This clonotype has at least ten counts. The chain uses TRBV15 and TRBJ2-3; D might be TRBD2 (6 bases). Germline loops: CDR1 LNHNV, CDR2 YYDKDF (reference sequence). V gave up 4 bases and J gave up 3 bases, with 11 bases separating them. The CDR3 totals 14 residues. The CDR3 sequence is CATSKPGLTDTQYF. The CDR3 DNA sequence: TGTGCCACCAGCAAGCCGGGACTGACAGATACGCAGTATTTT.

This clonotype was recorded many times. The chain carries TRBV10-2 and TRBJ2-7; TRBD1 aligns across 7 bases. Trimming at V came to 6 bases and at J to 3 bases, leaving 8 bases not matched to a gene. Germline CDR1 WSHSY, CDR2 SAAADI. The CDR3 is 14 residues long. In nucleotides, the CDR3 is TGCGCCAGCAGGTCGGGGACAGAGTTCTACGAGCAGTACTTC. Translating gives CASRSGTEFYEQYF.

This clonotype came up many times. The chain couples TRBV20-1 to TRBJ2-5, with 8 bases lining up with TRBD2. Looked up from germline, CDR1 is DFQATT and CDR2 is SNEGSKA (reference sequence). J was trimmed by 2 bases and V by 5 bases; bases with no gene match: 4. The length of the CDR3 is 13 residues. The chain's CDR3 is CSAEGLGQETQYF. The DNA of the CDR3 is TGCAGTGCTGAGGGACTAGGTCAAGAGACCCAGTACTTC.

This clonotype was found many times. V is TRBV28 and J is TRBJ1-3; D is ambiguous. Trimming removed 7 bases at V and 4 bases at J, with 14 bases between. The germline V gene has CDR1 MDHEN and CDR2 SYDVKM. The CDR3 runs to 14 residues. The DNA for the CDR3 is TGTGCCAGCATCGGTGCAATCCCGGGAAACACCATATATTTT. Translated, it gives CASIGAIPGNTIYF.

This clonotype has more than one count but fewer than ten. This chain uses TRBV7-2 with TRBJ1-2; the match to TRBD1 covers 7 bases. With 0 bases clipped from V and 8 bases from J, the junction kept 15 bases outside the gene matches. This CDR3 is built from 17 residues. Looked up from germline, CDR1 is SGHTA and CDR2 is FQGNSA. CDR3 bases: TGTGCCAGCAGCTTAGCCCCCGGGACAGCCGCTAGGGAGGGCTACACCTTC. Translating gives CASSLAPGTAAREGYTF.